The 10 T cell receptor beta chains presented below share a single source sample, sequenced in a study of T cells in Graves' hyperthyroidism and ophthalmopathy. The source material, RNA transcripts, was used to amplify TCR beta CDR3 regions. Researchers ran a first-round RT-PCR on the TCR CDR3 using the HTBI primer set. TCRdb called the multiplex PCR reads again in MiXCR, with one record for every CDR3 protein. The sample contains around 600,000 distinct CDR3 sequences, 14% of which appear only once. Specimen: blood. Every receptor here comes from a woman aged 45-65 years with Graves' ophthalmopathy.

This clonotype was detected only a few times. This chain joins TRBV9 and TRBJ2-1; maybe TRBD2 (6 bases). V lost 0 bases to trimming and J lost 4 bases, with 14 bases between them. From germline, CDR1 is SGDLS and CDR2 YYNGEE. The CDR3 runs to 16 residues. The CDR3 spells CASSVGGLAHYNEQFF. CDR3 nucleotide sequence: TGTGCCAGCAGCGTAGGTGGTCTAGCGCATTACAATGAGCAGTTCTTC.

A note on this clonotype: The conserved phenylalanine or tryptophan normally closing the CDR3 is absent here, so this likely arose from a read error. The CDR3 nucleotides read TGTGCCAGCTCACCACCGATCGGCCTTAACACCGGGGAGCTGTTTTCT. Translating gives CASSPPIGLNTGELFS. The chain links TRBV18 to TRBJ2-2; D uncertain. Per the germline V gene, CDR1 is KGHSH and CDR2 is LQKENI. V was trimmed by 0 bases and J by 2 bases, leaving 10 bases between them. The CDR3 sequence is 16 residues long.

Concerning this clonotype itself: A much larger clone differs by one base, so this may be a read error. The rearrangement joins TRBV20-1 to TRBJ1-2; D uncertain. Germline V gives CDR1 DFQATT, CDR2 SNEGSKA (reference sequence). CDR3 length equals 13 residues. Between the trimmed V and J ends, which lost 1 base and 4 bases, there was a span of 10 bases. CDR3 DNA sequence: TGCAGTGCTAGAGGTTCGCGTTCCTATGGCTACACCTTC. The encoded protein is CSARGSRSYGYTF.

This clonotype was detected ten times or more. The rearrangement uses TRBV5-5 and TRBJ2-2; 9 bases line up with TRBD2. V shed 3 bases, J shed 4 bases, and the junction held 4 bases outside the gene matches. The length of the CDR3 is 15 residues. Per the germline V gene, CDR1 is SGHKS and CDR2 is YYEKEE (reference sequence). The CDR3 reads CASSSWTSATGELFF. The CDR3 nucleotides read TGTGCCAGCAGCTCCTGGACTAGCGCCACCGGGGAGCTGTTTTTT.

The genes are TRBV9 and TRBJ2-7, with 8 nucleotides matching TRBD2. With V trimmed by 3 bases and J by 1 base, 9 bases remained unmatched. The CDR3 covers 16 residues. CDR1 is SGDLS, CDR2 YYNGEE, per germline. The CDR3 loop reads CASSAGTGGGSYEQYF. The CDR3 bases are TGTGCCAGCAGCGCCGGAACGGGGGGGGGTTCCTACGAGCAGTACTTC.

This clonotype came up once. A much more abundant neighbour one base away suggests this may be a read error. This sequence joins TRBV18 and TRBJ2-7; TRBD2 aligns across 7 bases. J gave up 2 bases and V 6 bases, and 13 bases lay outside the gene matches. The CDR3 contains 16 residues. CDR1 is KGHSH and CDR2 is LQKENI in the germline V gene. DNA for the CDR3: TGTGCCAGCTCGCCGCGCACTAGCGCAAGCCCCTACGAGCAGTACTTC. This translates into CASSPRTSASPYEQYF.

The V call is TRBV7-8, the J call TRBJ2-6; D not certain. V was clipped by 5 bases and J by 0 bases, with 11 bases between them. Germline CDR1 reads SGHVS; CDR2 reads FQNEAQ. This CDR3 has 16 amino acids. CDR3 sequence reads: CASSPGSSSGANVLTF. CDR3 DNA: TGTGCCAGCAGCCCTGGCTCGAGCTCTGGGGCCAACGTCCTGACTTTC. Complete variable domain (other parts from reference TRBV7-8 and TRBJ2-6): GAGVSQSPRYKVAKRGQDVALRCDPISGHVSLFWYQQALGQGPEFLTYFQNEAQLDKSGLPSDRFFAERPEGSVSTLKIQRTQQEDSAVYLCASSPGSSSGANVLTFGAGSRLTVL.

The DNA for the CDR3 is TGCAGTGCTAGAATAGCGGCCAGCACAGATACGCAGTATTTT. Translated, it gives CSARIAASTDTQYF. V and J are TRBV20-1 and TRBJ2-3, with D perhaps matching TRBD2 (6 bases). Deletions cut 2 bases from V and 0 bases from J, with 9 bases between. Germline V gene data show CDR1 as DFQATT and CDR2 as SNEGSKA (reference sequence). The length of the CDR3 is 14 residues.

This clonotype was observed many times. V gene TRBV12-3 or TRBV12-4 combines with J gene TRBJ1-4; 9 nucleotides line up with TRBD1. V lost 6 bases to trimming and J lost 8 bases; unmatched junction nucleotides: 7. This CDR3 region has 14 residues. The chain's CDR3 is CASRTGQGREKLFF. In DNA form, the CDR3 reads TGTGCCAGCAGAACGGGACAGGGTCGGGAAAAACTGTTTTTT.

This clonotype was recorded many times. The V call is TRBV30, the J call TRBJ1-5; D not certain. V was clipped by 0 bases and J by 4 bases, with 10 bases between them. The CDR3 runs 14 residues. The germline gives CDR1 GTSNPN, CDR2 SVGIG (reference sequence). CDR3 in amino acids: CAWSVKQKNQPQHF. CDR3 sequence (DNA): TGTGCCTGGAGTGTAAAACAGAAAAATCAGCCCCAGCATTTT.